One and the same sample provided the 5 T cell receptor beta chains below, sequenced in a study of T cell responses to AZD1222 COVID-19 vaccine (dated by TCRdb to the early 2020s). The sample's time point label, in plain terms: baseline before first vaccination. Receptors were amplified or captured by the immunoSEQ multiplex PCR assay. The clones in this table, taken by TCRdb from immuneACCESS, are in-frame only. Not every clone is retained; where verified, under half of the shortfall comes from an unresolved V gene, and the cause of the rest is unknown. This sample lists some 130,000 clones; roughly nine tenths were detected once. Of the sample, 6.3% is held by the ten largest clones. This specimen was peripheral blood, taken on day 0 of AZD1222 vaccination. The origin of the receptors is an adult in good health.

V gene TRBV19 combines with J gene TRBJ1-1, with TRBD1 as a possible D gene (6 bases). The germline CDR1 and CDR2 sequences are LNHDA and SQIVND (reference sequence). CDR3 length: 13 residues. Between the trimmed V and J ends, which lost 6 bases and 6 bases, there was a span of 14 bases. As DNA, the CDR3 is TGTGCCAGTAGACAGGGATTTATCTCTGAAGCTTTCTTT. This codes for CASRQGFISEAFF.

The chain links TRBV7-7 to TRBJ1-5, with D maybe TRBD1 (5 bases). V lost 5 bases and J lost 6, with 11 bases in between. The CDR3 consists of 13 residues. Germline V CDR1 and CDR2: SSHAT, FNYEAQ (reference sequence). The CDR3: CASSEGYGQPQHF. CDR3 bases: TGTGCCAGCAGCGAGGGGTACGGTCAGCCCCAGCATTTT.

This rearrangement joins TRBV18 to TRBJ2-5; 7 bases are shared with TRBD1. The CDR3 is 15 residues long. The V gene end was trimmed by 3 bases and the J gene end by 1 base; junction bases not matched to a gene: 5. Germline V gene data show CDR1 as KGHSH and CDR2 as LQKENI. The CDR3 nucleotides read TGTGCCAGCTCACCGTCGGGACAGTCCCAAGAGACCCAGTACTTC. It specifies CASSPSGQSQETQYF.

This chain connects TRBV30 to TRBJ2-3, with 12 bases fitting TRBD2. V was pared by 7 bases and J by 3 bases, with 2 bases of the junction left unmatched. Germline V gives CDR1 GTSNPN, CDR2 SVGIG (reference sequence). CDR3 length equals 13 residues. CDR3 DNA: TGTGCCTCTCTAGCGGGGGGGACAGATACGCAGTATTTT. Translated: CASLAGGTDTQYF.

The rearrangement uses TRBV6-5 and TRBJ2-2; D might be TRBD1 (6 bases). The V and J ends lost 6 bases and 4 bases respectively, with 12 bases between them. Germline V lookup: CDR1 MNHEY, CDR2 SVGAGI. The CDR3 contains 14 residues. Here the CDR3 reads CASRGDRITGELFF. CDR3 nucleotide sequence: TGTGCCAGCAGGGGCGACAGGATCACCGGGGAGCTGTTTTTT.